This T cell receptor (beta chain) was documented in a study of tumor and adjacent non-tumor tissue in lung cancer. Study-level findings and limits: In normal lung, the top 100 clones were significantly more dominant than in tumor.

This sample's RNA came from whole unsorted tissue. This non-tumor lung sample came from over 3 cm beyond the tumor edge. TCRbeta libraries were built with three rounds of nested PCR, modified from ARM-PCR. TCRdb re-analysed the multiplex PCR reads in MiXCR, keeping a single row per CDR3 protein. This sample has tens of thousands of distinct CDR3 sequences, with roughly 60% found just once. Trimming at V came to 10 bases and at J to 3 bases, leaving 14 bases not matched to a gene. The CDR3 loop spans 16 amino acids. The V gene's germline CDR1 is SGHTA and CDR2 FQGNSA. Worth noting for this clonotype: Its target is unknown.

The chain employs TRBV7-2 and TRBJ2-7, with 11 nucleotides matching TRBD2. Sequences were obtained from distant non-tumor lung tissue. This receptor was obtained from a man between 65 and 79 years old with non-small cell lung cancer. The chain's CDR3 is CANSARGGTSGYEQYF. DNA of the CDR3: TGTGCCAACAGTGCTCGCGGGGGGACTAGCGGCTACGAGCAGTACTTC.